This T cell receptor beta chain was sequenced for a study of T cell responses to AZD1222 COVID-19 vaccine. Notes on the study in general: The study identified only six AZD1222 recipients as seropositive at baseline. The donor cohort was predominantly white British with a female majority, and clonal diversity may have been underestimated. Sampling that yielded the repertoires occurred only after the peak T cell response.

Only in-frame clones appear in the TCRdb table, and some are missing; sequencing was by immunoSEQ multiplex PCR. The sample carries about 130,000 clones, 80% to 90% recorded once. Details on this clone: The antigen is unknown.

This CDR3 region has 11 residues. Germline loops: CDR1 DFQATT, CDR2 SNEGSKA (reference sequence). V gave up 3 bases and J gave up 5 bases, with 7 bases separating them. The study pooled second doses at about 4 or about 12 weeks. The specimen was peripheral blood, collected 28 days after the second AZD1222 dose. This sequence joins TRBV20-1 and TRBJ2-5; D gene unclear. This clonotype originated in an adult who received the AZD1222 COVID-19 vaccine. CDR3 in amino acids: CSASLQETQYF. The CDR3 nucleotides are TGCAGTGCTAGCCTCCAGGAGACCCAGTACTTC.